This TCR beta chain was identified in a study of tumor and adjacent non-tumor tissue in lung cancer. Study as a whole: Histology: 12 adenocarcinoma, 2 squamous cell carcinoma, 1 small cell lung cancer. Aged 31 to 76 years, patients included more than nine men and a handful of women with stage I to III disease.

Points on this clonotype: Its antigen is not known. Mismatch with germline at one junction end may stem from a read error.

This sample's RNA came from whole unsorted tissue. Newly diagnosed lung cancer patients had thoracic surgery in China, August–November 2014, without prior chemotherapy. A modified ARM-PCR protocol with three rounds of nested PCR amplified TCRbeta. TCRdb used MiXCR to reprocess the multiplex PCR reads, holding one entry per CDR3 protein. The sample records 69,000 or so distinct CDR3 sequences, less than 80% being singletons. This CDR3 is built from 16 residues. Germline V gene lookup returns CDR1 DFQATT and CDR2 SNEGSKA (reference sequence). Overall study findings and caveats: TCR diversity was significantly greater in tumor than normal lung tissue.

The sample taken for sequencing was lung tumor tissue. The TCR comes from a man in his 60s with non-small cell lung cancer. The chain carries TRBV20-1 and TRBJ2-1; no clear D gene. CDR3 DNA: TGCAGCGCTAATTCTTTCCGAGACCCCACCTACAATGAGCAGTTCTTT. Encoded protein: CSANSFRDPTYNEQFF.